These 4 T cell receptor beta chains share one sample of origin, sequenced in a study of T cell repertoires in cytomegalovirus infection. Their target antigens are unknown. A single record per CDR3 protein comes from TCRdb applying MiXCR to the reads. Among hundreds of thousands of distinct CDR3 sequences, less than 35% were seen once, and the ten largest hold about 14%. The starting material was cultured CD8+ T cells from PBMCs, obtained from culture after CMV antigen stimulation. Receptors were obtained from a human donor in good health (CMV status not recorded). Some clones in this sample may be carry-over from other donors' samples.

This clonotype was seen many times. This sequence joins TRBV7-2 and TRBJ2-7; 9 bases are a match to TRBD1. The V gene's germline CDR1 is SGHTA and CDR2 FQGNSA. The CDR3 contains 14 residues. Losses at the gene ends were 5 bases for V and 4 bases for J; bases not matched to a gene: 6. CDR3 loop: CASSLRQGGYEQYV. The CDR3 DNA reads TGTGCCAGCAGCCTTCGACAGGGGGGGTACGAGCAGTACGTC.

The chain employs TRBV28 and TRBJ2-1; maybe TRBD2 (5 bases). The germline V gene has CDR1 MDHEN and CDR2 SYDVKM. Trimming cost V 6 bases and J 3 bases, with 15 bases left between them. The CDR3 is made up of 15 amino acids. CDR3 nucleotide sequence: TGTGCCAGCAGGCGTACTCCCGAGGGCTACAATGAGCAGTTCTTC. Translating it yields CASRRTPEGYNEQFF. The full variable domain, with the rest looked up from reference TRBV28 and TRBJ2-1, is DVKVTQSSRYLVKRTGEKVFLECVQDMDHENMFWYRQDPGLGLRLIYFSYDVKMKEKGDIPEGYSVSREKKERFSLILESASTNQTSMYLCASRRTPEGYNEQFFGPGTRLTVL.

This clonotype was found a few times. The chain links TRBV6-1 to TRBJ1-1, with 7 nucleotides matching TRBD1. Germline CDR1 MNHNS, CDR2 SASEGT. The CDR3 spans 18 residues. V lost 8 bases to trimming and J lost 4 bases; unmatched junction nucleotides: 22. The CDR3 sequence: CASPKAGRTGARGTEAFF. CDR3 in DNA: TGTGCCAGCCCAAAAGCAGGAAGAACAGGGGCGCGTGGCACTGAAGCTTTCTTT.

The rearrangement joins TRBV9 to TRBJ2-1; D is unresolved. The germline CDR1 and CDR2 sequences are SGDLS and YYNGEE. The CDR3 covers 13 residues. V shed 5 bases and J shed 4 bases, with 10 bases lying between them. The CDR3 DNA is TGTGCCAGCAGTCCCTTCCTTTACAATGAGCAGTTCTTC. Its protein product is CASSPFLYNEQFF.